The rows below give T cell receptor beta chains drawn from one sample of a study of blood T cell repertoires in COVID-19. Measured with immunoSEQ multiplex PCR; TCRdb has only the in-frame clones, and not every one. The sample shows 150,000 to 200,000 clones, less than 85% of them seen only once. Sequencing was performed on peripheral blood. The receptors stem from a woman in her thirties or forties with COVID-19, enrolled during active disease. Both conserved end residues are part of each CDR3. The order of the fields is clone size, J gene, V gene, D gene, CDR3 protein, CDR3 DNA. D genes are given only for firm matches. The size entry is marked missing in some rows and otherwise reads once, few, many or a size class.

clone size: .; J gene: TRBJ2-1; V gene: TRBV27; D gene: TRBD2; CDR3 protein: CASRTSNEQFF; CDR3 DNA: TGTGCCAGTAGGACTAGCAATGAGCAGTTCTTC
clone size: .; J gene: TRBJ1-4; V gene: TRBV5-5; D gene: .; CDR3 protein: CASSSRGVTNEKLFF; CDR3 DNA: TGTGCCAGCAGCTCCCGGGGGGTTACTAATGAAAAACTGTTTTTT
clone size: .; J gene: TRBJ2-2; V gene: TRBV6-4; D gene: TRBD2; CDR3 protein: CASSDGTSGNTGELFF; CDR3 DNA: TGTGCCAGCAGTGACGGGACTAGCGGGAACACCGGGGAGCTGTTTTTT
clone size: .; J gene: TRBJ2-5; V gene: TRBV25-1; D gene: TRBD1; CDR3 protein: CASSGQGALKTQYF; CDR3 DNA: TGTGCCAGCAGTGGACAGGGGGCTTTAAAGACCCAGTACTTC
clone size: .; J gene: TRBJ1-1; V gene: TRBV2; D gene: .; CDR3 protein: CASKSMRGSTEAFF; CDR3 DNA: TGTGCCAGCAAAAGCATGAGGGGGAGCACTGAAGCTTTCTTT
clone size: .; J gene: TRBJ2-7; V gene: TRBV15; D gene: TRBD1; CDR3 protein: CATSLGAGGFYEQYF; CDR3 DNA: TGTGCCACCAGCCTGGGGGCAGGGGGCTTTTACGAGCAGTACTTC
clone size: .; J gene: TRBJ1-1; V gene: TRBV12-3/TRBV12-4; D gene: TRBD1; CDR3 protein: CASSAGQGTEAFF; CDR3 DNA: TGTGCCAGCAGTGCCGGACAGGGCACTGAAGCTTTCTTT
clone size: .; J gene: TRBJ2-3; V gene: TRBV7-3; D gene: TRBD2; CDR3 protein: CASSSGLAGDTQYF; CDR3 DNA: TGTGCCAGCAGCTCGGGACTAGCGGGAGATACGCAGTATTTT
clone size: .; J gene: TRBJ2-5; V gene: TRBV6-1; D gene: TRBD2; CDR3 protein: CASSGNPGLGQETQYF; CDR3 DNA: TGTGCCAGCAGTGGGAATCCGGGACTAGGCCAAGAGACCCAGTACTTC
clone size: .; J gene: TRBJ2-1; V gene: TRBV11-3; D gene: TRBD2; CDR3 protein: CASSLGPQRDSEQFF; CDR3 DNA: TGTGCCAGCAGCTTAGGCCCGCAGCGGGATAGCGAGCAGTTCTTC
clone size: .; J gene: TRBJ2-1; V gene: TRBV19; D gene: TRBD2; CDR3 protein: CASSLLPGGIGYNEQFF; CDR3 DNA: TGTGCCAGTAGTCTCCTCCCGGGGGGGATTGGCTACAATGAGCAGTTCTTC
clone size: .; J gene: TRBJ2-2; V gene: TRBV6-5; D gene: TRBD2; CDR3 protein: CASEASGSGELFF; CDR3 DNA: TGTGCCAGTGAAGCTAGCGGAAGCGGGGAGCTGTTTTTT
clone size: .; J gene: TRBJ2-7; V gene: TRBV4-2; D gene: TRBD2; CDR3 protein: CASSQDWAGGWYEQYF; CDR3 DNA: TGTGCCAGCAGCCAAGATTGGGCGGGAGGGTGGTACGAGCAGTACTTC
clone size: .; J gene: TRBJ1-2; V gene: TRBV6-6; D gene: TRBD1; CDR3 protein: CASSTEQGDYGYTF; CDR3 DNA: TGTGCCAGCAGTACCGAACAGGGGGACTATGGCTACACCTTC
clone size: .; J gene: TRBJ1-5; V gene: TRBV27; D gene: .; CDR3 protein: CASSFGQNQPQHF; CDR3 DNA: TGTGCCAGCAGTTTCGGACAGAATCAGCCCCAGCATTTT
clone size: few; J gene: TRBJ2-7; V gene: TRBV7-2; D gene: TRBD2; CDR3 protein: CASSFRLAGFTPYEQYF; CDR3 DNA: TGTGCCAGCAGCTTCCGGCTAGCGGGCTTCACCCCCTACGAGCAGTACTTC
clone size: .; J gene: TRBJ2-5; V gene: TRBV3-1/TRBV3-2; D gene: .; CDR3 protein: CASSPAQRHQETQYF; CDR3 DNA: TGTGCCAGCAGCCCCGCTCAGCGGCACCAAGAGACCCAGTACTTC
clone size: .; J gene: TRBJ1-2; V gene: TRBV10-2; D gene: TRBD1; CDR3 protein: CASSEFSDRERGYTF; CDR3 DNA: TGCGCCAGCAGTGAGTTTTCCGACAGGGAGCGAGGCTACACCTTC
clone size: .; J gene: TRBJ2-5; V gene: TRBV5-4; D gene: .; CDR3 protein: CASRIGRRGQETQYF; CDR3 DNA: TGTGCCAGCAGAATAGGACGGCGGGGACAAGAGACCCAGTACTTC
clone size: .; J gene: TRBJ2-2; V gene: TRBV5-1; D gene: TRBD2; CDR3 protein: CASSPGLVATGELFF; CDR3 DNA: TGCGCCAGCAGCCCGGGACTAGTTGCTACCGGGGAGCTGTTTTTT
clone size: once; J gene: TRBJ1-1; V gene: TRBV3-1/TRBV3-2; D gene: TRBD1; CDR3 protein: CASSRGTGKAFF; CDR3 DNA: TGTGCCAGCAGCCGCGGGACAGGGAAGGCTTTCTTT
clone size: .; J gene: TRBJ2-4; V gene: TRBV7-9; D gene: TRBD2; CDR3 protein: CASSLYISGRSKNIQYF; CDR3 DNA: TGTGCCAGCAGCTTATATATTAGCGGGAGATCCAAAAACATTCAGTACTTC
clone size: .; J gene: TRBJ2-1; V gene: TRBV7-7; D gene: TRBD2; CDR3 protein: CASSSLPPVAGAHNEQFF; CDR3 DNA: TGTGCTAGCAGCTCACTTCCCCCCGTGGCGGGAGCACACAATGAGCAGTTCTTC
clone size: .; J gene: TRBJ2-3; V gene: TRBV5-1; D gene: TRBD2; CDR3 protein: CASSPRGESRADTQYF; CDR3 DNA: TGCGCCAGCAGCCCCCGGGGGGAGTCTCGGGCAGATACGCAGTATTTT
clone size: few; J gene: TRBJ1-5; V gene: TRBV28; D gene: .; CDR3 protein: CASKPPGGGQPQHF; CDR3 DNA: TGTGCCAGCAAGCCACCGGGGGGCGGTCAGCCCCAGCATTTT
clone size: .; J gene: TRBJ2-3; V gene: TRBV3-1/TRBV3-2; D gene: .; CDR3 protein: CASSQFYGSGDTQYF; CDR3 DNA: TGTGCCAGCAGCCAATTCTATGGGTCGGGAGATACGCAGTATTTT
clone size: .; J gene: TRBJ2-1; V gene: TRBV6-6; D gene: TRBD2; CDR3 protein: CASRPGLEHNEQFF; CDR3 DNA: TGTGCCAGCCGTCCGGGACTAGAACATAATGAGCAGTTCTTC
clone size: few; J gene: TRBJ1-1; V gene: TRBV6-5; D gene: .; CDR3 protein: CASSYSEVTEAFF; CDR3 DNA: TGTGCCAGCAGTTACAGCGAGGTAACTGAAGCTTTCTTT
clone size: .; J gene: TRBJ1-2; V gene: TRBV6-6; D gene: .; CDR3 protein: CASSYRDYGYTF; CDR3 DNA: TGTGCCAGCAGCTACCGGGACTATGGCTACACCTTC
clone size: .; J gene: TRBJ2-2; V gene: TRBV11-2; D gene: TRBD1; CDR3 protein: CASSQQGAPGELFF; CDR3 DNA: TGTGCCAGCAGCCAACAGGGGGCCCCCGGGGAGCTGTTTTTT
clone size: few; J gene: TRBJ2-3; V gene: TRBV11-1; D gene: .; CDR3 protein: CASSLAAGPTDTQYF; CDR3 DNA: TGTGCCAGCAGCTTAGCTGCGGGGCCCACAGATACGCAGTATTTT
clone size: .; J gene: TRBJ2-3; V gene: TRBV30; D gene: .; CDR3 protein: CAWSVRGSPGTQYF; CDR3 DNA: TGTGCCTGGAGTGTACGAGGGAGCCCCGGTACGCAGTATTTT
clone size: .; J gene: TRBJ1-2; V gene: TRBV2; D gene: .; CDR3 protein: CASSELQGTGYTF; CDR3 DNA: TGTGCCAGCAGTGAATTACAGGGCACTGGCTACACCTTC
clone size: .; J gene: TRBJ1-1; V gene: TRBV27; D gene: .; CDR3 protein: CASTTRGASTEAFF; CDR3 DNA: TGTGCCAGTACGACCCGGGGGGCGAGCACTGAAGCTTTCTTT
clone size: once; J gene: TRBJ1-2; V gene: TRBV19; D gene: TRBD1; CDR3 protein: CASSFTGTVTNYGYTF; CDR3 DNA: TGTGCCAGTAGTTTCACCGGGACAGTCACTAACTATGGCTACACCTTC